This is a list of T cell receptor beta chains from one sample in a study of beta chain features in type 1 diabetes. Profiling relied on immunoSEQ multiplex PCR, and the TCRdb table lists in-frame clones only, not all of them. The data contain 600,000 or so clones, around 15% of them singletons. The sample was naive CD4+ T cells from blood. The receptors were sampled from a man aged 18 to 29 with type 1 diabetes. Both conserved end residues are part of each CDR3. Each record gives: V gene, D gene, clone size, J gene, CDR3 DNA, CDR3 protein. D genes are given only for firm matches. Clone size appears in some rows only: once, few, many, or a class for an expanded clone.

TRBV4-1	TRBD1	.	TRBJ1-2	TGCGCCAGCAGCCATCCCACACAGGGGATCCATGGCTACACCTTC	CASSHPTQGIHGYTF
TRBV7-7	.	.	TRBJ1-1	TGTGCTAGCAGCTTTAGTGACAGCACTGAAGCTTTCTTT	CASSFSDSTEAFF
TRBV5-5	.	.	TRBJ1-1	TGTGCCAGCAGCTGGGAACAGGGCCTGAACACTGAAGCTTTCTTT	CASSWEQGLNTEAFF
TRBV4-1	.	.	TRBJ1-1	TGCGCCAGCAGCCATCAGAAAATGAACACTGAAGCTTTCTTT	CASSHQKMNTEAFF
TRBV27	TRBD1	few	TRBJ1-1	TGTGCCAGCAGTAGGGGGCTTCGGGTCACTGAAGCTTTCTTT	CASSRGLRVTEAFF
TRBV15	TRBD1	.	TRBJ1-1	TGTGCCACCACAGGGGGCGCGGTGAACACTGAAGCTTTCTTT	CATTGGAVNTEAFF
TRBV7-9	.	few	TRBJ1-5	TGTGCCAGCAGCCCTCCCAATCAGCCCCAGCATTTT	CASSPPNQPQHF
TRBV5-1	.	few	TRBJ2-3	TGCGCCAGCAGCTTGGAGGAGAATACGCAGTATTTT	CASSLEENTQYF
TRBV30	TRBD1	few	TRBJ1-1	TGTGCGCGGGGCAGGGGGCTTTCTGAAGCTTTCTTT	CARGRGLSEAFF
TRBV5-6	.	few	TRBJ2-7	TGTGCCAGCAGCGGGGGCTCCTACGAGCAGTACTTC	CASSGGSYEQYF
TRBV28	TRBD2	.	TRBJ2-3	TGTGCCAGCAGTTTCGGAGCGGGGCCAGGGACGCAGTATTTT	CASSFGAGPGTQYF
TRBV7-2	.	.	TRBJ1-4	TGTGCCAGCAGAGCGACCATCAGCAATGAAAAACTGTTTTTT	CASRATISNEKLFF
TRBV5-1	TRBD1	few	TRBJ2-2	TGCGCCAGCAGCTCTGGACAGGGAATCGGCACCGGGGAGCTGTTTTTT	CASSSGQGIGTGELFF
TRBV6-6	.	few	TRBJ2-6	TGTGCCAGCAGTTACGGGACGGCTGGGGCCAACGTCCTGACTTTC	CASSYGTAGANVLTF
TRBV28	TRBD2	.	TRBJ2-5	TGTGCCAGCAGGGGTAGCGGGAGGGTAGAGACCCAGTACTTC	CASRGSGRVETQYF
TRBV9	TRBD2	.	TRBJ2-3	TGTGCCAGCAGCGTAGCAGCGGGGCCCCAGTATTTT	CASSVAAGPQYF
TRBV4-1	TRBD2	.	TRBJ2-1	TGCGCCAGCAGCCAACCGGGGGGGAAGGGTGAGCAGTTCTTC	CASSQPGGKGEQFF
TRBV29-1	.	.	TRBJ2-6	TGCAGCGTTGCTGAGGGGCGCGGGGCCAACGTCCTGACTTTC	CSVAEGRGANVLTF
TRBV28	.	.	TRBJ1-6	TGTGCCAGCAGTCCGACAGAGCTCCGATACCCCCTCCACTTT	CASSPTELRYPLHF
TRBV7-9	TRBD2	few	TRBJ2-3	TGTGCCAGCAGTCTTAGCGGGAGGGCCCCAGATACGCAGTATTTT	CASSLSGRAPDTQYF
TRBV11-2	.	few	TRBJ2-5	TGTGCCAGCAGCTTACGCGACAGCCAAGAGACCCAGTACTTC	CASSLRDSQETQYF
TRBV6-5	.	.	TRBJ2-1	TGTGCCAGCAGTTATCAGGGAAGAAACAATGAGCAGTTCTTC	CASSYQGRNNEQFF
TRBV4-2	.	.	TRBJ1-5	TGTGCCAGCAGCCAAGATCAGGCAGGAATCAATCAGCCCCAGCATTTT	CASSQDQAGINQPQHF
TRBV10-3	.	few	TRBJ2-7	TGTGCCATCAGTGAGTCGGGGAACTACGAGCAGTACTTC	CAISESGNYEQYF
TRBV4-2	.	.	TRBJ2-5	TGTGCCAGCAGCCAAGAAGAGGGGTCCGGGACAAACACGGGAGAGACCCAGTACTTC	CASSQEEGSGTNTGETQYF
TRBV4-2	.	few	TRBJ1-5	TGTGCCAGCAGCCAAGATCTCGGTCAGCCCCAGCATTTT	CASSQDLGQPQHF
TRBV14	TRBD1	.	TRBJ2-3	TGTGCCAGCAGCCAAGACTTCGGGACAGCTAGCACAGATACGCAGTATTTT	CASSQDFGTASTDTQYF
TRBV2	TRBD1	few	TRBJ2-7	TGTGCCAGCAGTGAAGGGCAGGGGGCCTACGAGCAGTACTTC	CASSEGQGAYEQYF
TRBV4-2	.	.	TRBJ1-2	TGTGCCAGCAGCCATCTGTTCCAGGGACAAGGTTATGGCTACACCTTC	CASSHLFQGQGYGYTF
TRBV18	TRBD2	few	TRBJ2-1	TGTGCCAGCTCACCACTCGAACTAGCGGGAGGCAATGAGCAGTTCTTC	CASSPLELAGGNEQFF
TRBV4-2	TRBD1	.	TRBJ1-1	TGTGCCAGCAGCCGACCCACAGGGGCGCCGGGCACTGAAGCTTTCTTT	CASSRPTGAPGTEAFF
TRBV28	.	.	TRBJ2-7	TGTGCCAGCAGTTTAGACGGAGGGGGGGGACAGTACTTC	CASSLDGGGGQYF
TRBV29-1	.	few	TRBJ1-2	TGCAGCGTTGAGGGGGGTCTGGATTTGGGTGGCTACACCTTC	CSVEGGLDLGGYTF
TRBV5-1	.	few	TRBJ1-4	TGCGCCAGCAGCGATCCCCGGGACGGTGGGAAACTGTTTTTT	CASSDPRDGGKLFF
TRBV5-6	.	.	TRBJ2-2	TGTGCCAGCAGCTCCTGGCTTCAAAGCGGGGAGCTGTTTTTT	CASSSWLQSGELFF
TRBV20-1	.	few	TRBJ2-1	TGCAGTGCGACCGAGCAGTTCTTC	CSATEQFF
TRBV29-1	.	.	TRBJ2-1	TGCAGCGTGGGCCTCGGGACAAACGAGCAGTTCTTC	CSVGLGTNEQFF
TRBV4-2	TRBD1	.	TRBJ1-2	TGTGCCAGCAGCCAAAGGACAGGAGCCGACTATGGCTACACCTTC	CASSQRTGADYGYTF
TRBV19	.	few	TRBJ2-1	TGTGCCAGTAGAGCCGGACCGACTCCCCGGGGCGGTGAGCAGTTCTTC	CASRAGPTPRGGEQFF
TRBV5-1	TRBD1	few	TRBJ1-2	TGCGCCAGCAGCTTGGCCGGACAGGACTATGGCTACACCTTC	CASSLAGQDYGYTF